These 23 T cell receptor beta chains share one sample of origin, sequenced in a study of a mutant IDH1 vaccine in newly diagnosed glioma. As to time point: week 5, during vaccination. Every vaccine dose comprised 300 ug of mutant IDH1 20-mer peptide plus topical imiquimod. These TCRs are of unknown antigen specificity. Method: immunoSEQ multiplex PCR; TCRdb's copy keeps in-frame clones and lacks some. There are roughly 60,000 clones in the sample; 84% occur only once, and about 7.2% lies in the top ten. Sequencing used PBMCs, obtained from a glioma patient whose treatment included an IDH1 peptide vaccine. These receptors came from a woman aged 45 to 65 with glioma.

The rearrangement links TRBV10-3 to TRBJ2-7; D call uncertain. Trimming pared 7 bases from V and 0 bases from J, leaving 10 bases between. The CDR3 runs 13 residues. Germline V gene lookup returns CDR1 ENHRY and CDR2 SYGVKD. CDR3 protein: CAITGSSSYEQYF. In DNA form, the CDR3 reads TGTGCCATCACGGGCAGTTCCTCCTACGAGCAGTACTTC.

The chain is built from TRBV5-6 and TRBJ1-2, with TRBD1 matching over 11 bases. This CDR3 spans 15 amino acids. The germline gives CDR1 SGHDT, CDR2 YYEEEE. Trimming removed 4 bases from V and 8 bases from J; junction bases left unmatched: 10. The CDR3 sequence: CASSEGTGGPWGYTF. The CDR3 DNA follows: TGTGCCAGCAGCGAAGGGACAGGGGGTCCTTGGGGCTACACCTTC. Full variable domain (outside the CDR3, taken from reference TRBV5-6 and TRBJ1-2): DAGVTQSPTHLIKTRGQQVTLRCSPKSGHDTVSWYQQALGQGPQFIFQYYEEEERQRGNFPDRFSGHQFPNYSSELNVNALLLGDSALYLCASSEGTGGPWGYTFGSGTRLTVV.

V gene TRBV7-8 combines with J gene TRBJ1-1; no firm D call. Trimming pared 0 bases from V and 1 base from J, leaving 3 bases between. CDR1 SGHVS and CDR2 FQNEAQ come from the germline V gene. CDR3 length: 13 amino acids. The CDR3 region is CASSLAWNTEAFF. The CDR3 nucleotides are TGTGCCAGCAGCTTAGCTTGGAACACTGAAGCTTTCTTT.

The chain carries TRBV20-1 and TRBJ2-5; weak D call: TRBD2 (5 bases). Trimming left V 1 base short and J 7 bases short, with 7 bases between. Germline assignment: CDR1 DFQATT and CDR2 SNEGSKA (reference sequence). The CDR3 spans 11 residues. CDR3 amino acids: CSARAGGTQYF. The CDR3 coding sequence is TGCAGTGCTAGAGCTGGAGGGACCCAGTACTTC.

The chain recombines TRBV4-2 with TRBJ1-5, with D unclear. Germline-derived CDR1 and CDR2 are LGHNA and YNFKEQ. V was trimmed by 3 bases and J by 0 bases, leaving 15 bases between them. The CDR3 covers 17 residues. The CDR3 protein is CASSQAGTEYSNQPQHF. The CDR3 nucleotides read TGTGCCAGCAGCCAGGCAGGAACGGAATATAGCAATCAGCCCCAGCATTTT.

The rearrangement joins TRBV5-5 to TRBJ1-4; TRBD1 might be the D (6 bases). Looked up from germline, CDR1 is SGHKS and CDR2 is YYEKEE (reference sequence). V was cut by 4 bases and J by 8 bases, with 18 bases left in between. CDR3 length: 15 amino acids. CDR3 nucleotides: TGTGCCAGCAGCCCCTGGGGGGCCAGGGACGAAAAACTGTTTTTT. Its protein is CASSPWGARDEKLFF.

This chain joins TRBV6-5 and TRBJ2-3, with no clear D. The CDR3 consists of 14 residues. The germline V and J ends were trimmed by 2 bases and 4 bases, with 10 bases remaining between them. Germline V gives CDR1 MNHEY, CDR2 SVGAGI. The CDR3 DNA follows: TGTGCCAGCAGTTACCAGACCCCCTCAGATACGCAGTATTTT. The encoded protein is CASSYQTPSDTQYF.

The chain combines TRBV4-1 with TRBJ2-3, with TRBD2 identical over 12 bases. The length of the CDR3 is 17 residues. Looked up from germline, CDR1 is MGHRA and CDR2 is YSYEKL. V shed 1 base, J shed 2 bases, and the junction held 4 bases outside the gene matches. The CDR3 protein is CASSQGPSGGATDTQYF. CDR3 bases: TGCGCCAGCAGCCAAGGCCCTAGCGGGGGGGCCACAGATACGCAGTATTTT.

The chain recombines TRBV6-5 with TRBJ2-2, with TRBD1 matching 7 bases. Germline V gene lookup returns CDR1 MNHEY and CDR2 SVGAGI. This CDR3 spans 12 amino acids. The V and J ends lost 8 bases and 6 bases, in that order; junction bases with no gene match: 3. The CDR3 region has the DNA TGTGCCAGCCAAAGGGGGCCCGGGGAGCTGTTTTTT. Residues: CASQRGPGELFF.

This clone was recorded only once. The chain couples TRBV5-1 to TRBJ2-5, with TRBD1 matching over 8 bases. Germline V gene sequence: CDR1 SGHRS, CDR2 YFSETQ. V gave up 0 bases and J gave up 1 base; unmatched junction bases: 2. The length of the CDR3 is 15 residues. CDR3 nucleotide sequence: TGCGCCAGCAGCTTGGGGACAGGGACCCAAGAGACCCAGTACTTC. This gives the protein CASSLGTGTQETQYF.

The chain is built from TRBV19 and TRBJ1-5; no clear D gene. V shed 3 bases and J shed 6 bases, with 6 bases lying between them. Germline CDR1 and CDR2: LNHDA and SQIVND (reference sequence). The CDR3 spans 12 residues. The CDR3 DNA follows: TGTGCCAGTAGTATTCTAGGTCAGCCCCAGCATTTT. Translating it yields CASSILGQPQHF.

CDR3 nucleotides: TGTGCCAGCAGTCAACAGGGGGCCAGGGAGAAGCCCCAGCATTTT. Its translation: CASSQQGAREKPQHF. This sequence joins TRBV6-9 and TRBJ1-5; TRBD1 matches 9 bases. The germline gives CDR1 MNHGY, CDR2 SVAAGI. J lost 8 bases, V lost 5 bases, and 10 bases had no gene match. This CDR3 spans 15 amino acids.

The chain joins TRBV6-1 to TRBJ1-1, with D uncertain. The V end lost 4 bases, the J end lost 0 bases, and 15 bases lay between the germline ends. Germline values: CDR1 MNHNS, CDR2 SASEGT. The CDR3 is 16 amino acids. As DNA, the CDR3 is TGTGCCAGCAGTGCTGGGCCTCGACCGATGAACACTGAAGCTTTCTTT. This gives the protein CASSAGPRPMNTEAFF.

CDR3 amino acids: CASSPGLAYEQYF. The CDR3 DNA reads as TGTGCCAGCAGCCCCGGACTGGCCTACGAGCAGTACTTC. The chain couples TRBV27 to TRBJ2-7; D might be TRBD2 (5 bases). The CDR3 sequence is 13 residues long. The germline CDR1 and CDR2 sequences are MNHEY and SMNVEV (reference sequence). V dropped 6 bases and J dropped 2 bases, with 11 bases sitting between them.

Only a few counts were recorded for this clone. This chain joins TRBV2 and TRBJ1-3; D possibly corresponds to TRBD1 (5 bases). The CDR3 spans 14 residues. V was clipped by 2 bases and J by 2 bases, with 7 bases between them. CDR1 and CDR2 (germline): SNHLY, FYNNEI. DNA for the CDR3: TGTGCCAGCAGTGAACTGGGACCTGGAAACACCATATATTTT. Protein: CASSELGPGNTIYF.

This clone was recorded only once. This sequence joins TRBV5-1 and TRBJ1-6; 11 bases are a match to TRBD1. In germline, CDR1 is SGHRS, CDR2 YFSETQ. This CDR3 comprises 18 residues. Losses at the gene ends were 3 bases for V and 0 bases for J; bases not matched to a gene: 5. Written as DNA, the CDR3 is TGCGCCAGCAGCTCGTGGGACAGGGGGAGCTCCTATAATTCACCCCTCCACTTT. Translating it yields CASSSWDRGSSYNSPLHF.

This clone turned up a few times. The rearrangement uses TRBV14 and TRBJ1-1; no reliable D call. In germline, CDR1 is SGHDN, CDR2 FVKESK. Trimming cost V 0 bases and J 1 base, with 6 bases left between them. CDR3 size: 14 residues. CDR3 in DNA: TGTGCCAGCAGCCAAGATCTCAGGAACACTGAAGCTTTCTTT. Protein: CASSQDLRNTEAFF.

V and J are TRBV5-1 and TRBJ2-1, with 10 bases identical to TRBD2. CDR1 and CDR2 (germline): SGHRS, YFSETQ. The CDR3 contains 17 residues. Trimming cost V 4 bases and J 4 bases; bases outside gene matches: 11. The DNA for the CDR3 is TGCGCCAGCAGCCTGCCCGACTTAGCGGGGGGTTACAATGAGCAGTTCTTC. Protein sequence: CASSLPDLAGGYNEQFF.

The CDR3 region is CASSLATGTNYGYTF. The DNA for the CDR3 is TGTGCCAGCAGCTTAGCAACAGGTACTAACTATGGCTACACCTTC. The chain uses TRBV7-9 and TRBJ1-2; possible D gene TRBD1, 5 bases. Germline CDR1 SEHNR, CDR2 FQNEAQ (reference sequence). The germline V and J ends were trimmed by 0 bases and 0 bases, with 8 bases remaining between them. The CDR3 extends over 15 amino acids. Using reference TRBV7-9 and TRBJ1-2 for the parts outside the CDR3, the full variable domain is DTGVSQNPRHKITKRGQNVTFRCDPISEHNRLYWYRQTLGQGPEFLTYFQNEAQLEKSRLLSDRFSAERPKGSFSTLEIQRTEQGDSAMYLCASSLATGTNYGYTFGSGTRLTVV.

The sample holds one count of this clone. CDR3 DNA: TGCGCCAGCAGCCAAGATTTCGGCACGAAAACCTACAATGAGCAGTTCTTC. It specifies CASSQDFGTKTYNEQFF. The chain is built from TRBV4-1 and TRBJ2-1; D uncertain. The CDR3 has 17 residues. Trimming removed 0 bases from V and 2 bases from J, with 14 bases in between. Per the germline V gene, CDR1 is MGHRA and CDR2 is YSYEKL.

V and J are TRBV5-6 and TRBJ2-7, with 7 bases that match TRBD1. Germline CDR1 reads SGHDT; CDR2 reads YYEEEE. V lost 4 bases to trimming and J lost 3 bases; unmatched junction nucleotides: 4. The CDR3 runs 13 residues. This chain's CDR3 is CASSPWDSYEQYF. CDR3 sequence (DNA): TGTGCCAGCAGCCCCTGGGACAGCTACGAGCAGTACTTC.

The V and J genes are TRBV4-2 and TRBJ2-3; TRBD2 might be the D (7 bases). CDR3 size: 17 residues. V was trimmed by 4 bases and J by 0 bases, leaving 17 bases between them. CDR1 and CDR2 from the germline V gene are LGHNA and YNFKEQ. The CDR3 region has the DNA TGTGCCAGCAGCCCCGGAGGGGGGGGCTCTAGCACAGATACGCAGTATTTT. Encoded protein: CASSPGGGGSSTDTQYF.

The table lists this clone with a few counts. The chain employs TRBV30 and TRBJ2-2, with 9 nucleotides matching TRBD2. V lost 3 bases, J lost 9 bases, and 8 bases stayed unmatched. Germline V gene lookup returns CDR1 GTSNPN and CDR2 SVGIG (reference sequence). This CDR3 region has 14 residues. The CDR3 DNA follows: TGTGCCTGGAGGGGCGGGGGGGCAAAGTGGGAGCTGTTTTTT. As protein: CAWRGGGAKWELFF. Using reference TRBV30 and TRBJ2-2 for the parts outside the CDR3, the full variable domain is SQTIHQWPATLVQPVGSPLSLECTVEGTSNPNLYWYRQAAGRGLQLLFYSVGIGQISSEVPQNLSASRPQDRQFILSSKKLLLSDSGFYLCAWRGGGAKWELFFGEGSRLTVL.